Following are 10 T cell receptor beta chains from one sample sequenced in a study of blood T cell repertoires in COVID-19. The protocol was immunoSEQ multiplex PCR, while the TCRdb copy is restricted to in-frame clones and leaves out a portion. The sample consists of some 270,000 clones, around 85% of them appearing once. The sequenced material came from peripheral blood. The source is a human donor with COVID-19, enrolled during active disease. The donor label of this sample is uncertain.

The chain employs TRBV9 and TRBJ2-1; tentatively, D is TRBD2 (7 bases). CDR1 and CDR2 from the germline V gene are SGDLS and YYNGEE. Trimming cost V 0 bases and J 9 bases, with 13 bases left between them. CDR3 length equals 14 residues. The CDR3 is CASSVENREGEQFF. The CDR3 DNA sequence: TGTGCCAGCAGCGTAGAGAACAGGGAGGGTGAGCAGTTCTTC.

J is TRBJ1-5 and V is TRBV28; D is possibly TRBD1 (5 bases). V dropped 7 bases and J dropped 7 bases, with 20 bases sitting between them. The CDR3 consists of 15 residues. Germline V gives CDR1 MDHEN, CDR2 SYDVKM. CDR3 region: CASTHRAGVHQPQHF. The DNA of the CDR3 is TGTGCCAGCACCCACCGAGCGGGGGTACACCAGCCCCAGCATTTT.

The gene calls are TRBV6-6 and TRBJ2-1, with TRBD1 matching 10 bases. Germline V gene data show CDR1 as MNHNY and CDR2 as SVGAGI (reference sequence). The V and J ends lost 6 bases and 6 bases, in that order; junction bases with no gene match: 8. The CDR3 covers 15 residues. The CDR3 loop is CASRPPGTGVNEQFF. In nucleotides, the CDR3 is TGTGCCAGCAGACCCCCCGGGACAGGGGTCAATGAGCAGTTCTTC.

Of note for this clone: An end of the junction does not agree with germline; a read error may underlie this. The CDR3 sequence: CASTQGLAGGGETQYF. The DNA for the CDR3 is TGTGCCAGCACCCAAGGACTAGCGGGAGGGGGAGAGACCCAGTACTTC. This sequence joins TRBV3-1 (or the pseudogene TRBV3-2) and TRBJ2-5; TRBD2 matches at 15 bases. The CDR3 totals 16 residues. Germline V gives CDR1 LGHDT, CDR2 YNNKEL (reference sequence).

The V and J genes are TRBV21-1 and TRBJ2-2; TRBD2 is taken as the D call from the table, unchecked against the DNA. TRBV21-1 is a listed pseudogene. The CDR3 spans 16 residues. CDR3 sequence: CASTPRGGLRTGELFF. CDR3 nucleotides: TGTGCCAGCACTCCTCGGGGGGGACTGCGCACCGGGGAGCTGTTTTTT.

This chain uses TRBV5-1 with TRBJ2-1; TRBD1 aligns across 7 bases. J was trimmed by 7 bases and V by 2 bases; bases with no gene match: 9. Germline CDR1 and CDR2: SGHRS and YFSETQ. The CDR3 spans 15 residues. CDR3 region: CASSFRGQFRNEQFF. The CDR3 nucleotides read TGCGCCAGCAGCTTTAGGGGACAGTTCCGGAATGAGCAGTTCTTC.

This clone was seen more than once but under ten times. At one boundary the junction diverges from the germline segment, which might be a read error. This chain uses TRBV5-1 with TRBJ1-2; possibly TRBD1 for D (5 bases). The CDR3 sequence is 14 residues long. The V gene's germline CDR1 is SGHRS and CDR2 YFSETQ. The CDR3 DNA reads as TGCGCCAGCAGCTTGGAGCGGGGGAGGACCGACTACTCCTTC. This translates into CASSLERGRTDYSF.

The chain carries TRBV12-5 and TRBJ2-1; 8 positions match TRBD2. The V segment lost 2 bases and the J segment 0 bases; nucleotides outside the gene matches: 9. From germline, CDR1 is LGHNT and CDR2 FRNRAP. The CDR3 is 18 amino acids. The CDR3 DNA is TGTGCTAGTGGTTTGCAACGGGAGGGCCGGAGCTCCTACAATGAGCAGTTCTTC. Protein sequence: CASGLQREGRSSYNEQFF.

The V and J genes are TRBV20-1 and TRBJ1-1; a weak D match, TRBD1 (5 bases). The CDR3 is 13 amino acids. Trimming removed 3 bases at V and 5 bases at J, with 13 bases between. Germline CDR1 and CDR2: DFQATT and SNEGSKA (reference sequence). The CDR3 region is CSASAPRGTEAFF. DNA for the CDR3: TGCAGTGCTAGTGCACCTCGGGGGACTGAAGCTTTCTTT.

This clone appeared a few times. This sequence joins TRBV19 and TRBJ1-2; 7 nucleotides agree with TRBD1. This CDR3 is 14 amino acids long. CDR1 LNHDA and CDR2 SQIVND come from the germline V gene (reference sequence). J gave up 6 bases and V 10 bases, and 14 bases lay outside the gene matches. The CDR3 loop is CATRQGQALHGYTF. The CDR3, as DNA: TGTGCCACTAGACAGGGTCAAGCTTTGCATGGCTACACCTTC.